Listed below are T cell receptor beta chains from one sample, sequenced in a study of cytomegalovirus exposure and HLA in healthy donors. TCRdb's copy holds only in-frame clones and misses some; the assay was immunoSEQ multiplex PCR. In the table there are roughly 250,000 clones, around 90% of which are singletons. The material sequenced was PBMCs. The source is a woman in her late teens or twenties in good health and CMV-seronegative. CDR3s include the opening cysteine and the closing phenylalanine or tryptophan. Each record gives: D gene, V gene, J gene, clone size, CDR3 length, CDR3 DNA, CDR3 protein. D genes are given only for firm matches. Only some rows state a clone size, as once, few, many or a class for expanded clones.

>-|TRBV7-9|TRBJ2-2|-|14
TGTGCCAGCAGCCATACTGTAGTGACCGGGGAGCTGTTTTTT
CASSHTVVTGELFF
>TRBD2|TRBV11-3|TRBJ2-3|once|18
TGTGCCAGCAGCTCCTTTCCTAGCGGCATTCCTAGCACAGATACGCAGTATTTT
CASSSFPSGIPSTDTQYF
>TRBD2|TRBV5-1|TRBJ2-5|-|17
TGCGCCAGCAGCTTAGGACTAGCGGGGGGGCTCCTTGAGACCCAGTACTTC
CASSLGLAGGLLETQYF
>TRBD1|TRBV5-1|TRBJ1-6|-|14
TGCGCCAGCAGCTTGGAGGGGGCTAGTTCACCCCTCCACTTT
CASSLEGASSPLHF
>TRBD2|TRBV5-1|TRBJ2-5|-|18
TGCGCCAGCAGCCCGGGGACTAGCGGGGGGGCCCTGCTGGAGACCCAGTACTTC
CASSPGTSGGALLETQYF
>-|TRBV28|TRBJ1-1|-|15
TGTGCCAGCAGTTTAGGAACGGGGATGAACACTGAAGCTTTCTTT
CASSLGTGMNTEAFF
>-|TRBV6-5|TRBJ2-2|-|16
TGTGCCAGCAGTTACCAAGTCAGAAAGAACACCGGGGAGCTGTTTTTT
CASSYQVRKNTGELFF
>TRBD1|TRBV2|TRBJ1-6|-|15
TGTGCCAGCAGTGATATACAGGGGAGGAATTCACCCCTCCACTTT
CASSDIQGRNSPLHF
>-|TRBV27|TRBJ2-7|-|14
TGTGCCAGCAGTTTCCTTAGCCGTTTATACGAGCAGTACTTC
CASSFLSRLYEQYF
>TRBD1|TRBV4-1|TRBJ1-6|-|15
TGCGCCAGCAGCCAATTCGCAGGGGGAAGCTCACCCCTCCACTTT
CASSQFAGGSSPLHF
>-|TRBV6-5|TRBJ2-7|few|15
TGTGCCAGCAGTTTACGACAGCTCGTCACCTACGAGCAGTACTTC
CASSLRQLVTYEQYF
>TRBD2|TRBV19|TRBJ2-1|-|14
TGTGCCAGTAGGGACGGGGGGGCCGTGAATGAGCAGTTCTTC
CASRDGGAVNEQFF
>TRBD1|TRBV5-1|TRBJ1-2|-|20
TGCGCCAGCAGCTCGATACTACCGGTCCCGGGACAGGGGACGGACTATGGCTACACCTTC
CASSSILPVPGQGTDYGYTF
>-|TRBV2|TRBJ2-1|-|14
TGTGCCAGCAAGACAGTTGTCTCCTACAATGAGCAGTTCTTC
CASKTVVSYNEQFF
>-|TRBV7-8|TRBJ1-1|-|16
TGTGCCAGCAGCCCATCTAATTGGGGGGGTTACACTGAAGCTTTCTTT
CASSPSNWGGYTEAFF
>-|TRBV5-1|TRBJ2-1|-|14
TGCGCCAGCAGCTTGCAGCGCCCCTACAATGAGCAGTTCTTC
CASSLQRPYNEQFF
>-|TRBV27|TRBJ1-1|-|14
TGTGCCAGCAGTCTAGGGGGTGCGAACACTGAAGCTTTCTTT
CASSLGGANTEAFF
>TRBD1|TRBV28|TRBJ2-5|-|14
TGTGCCACCGAGACAGGGGGCGGGAAAGAGACCCAGTACTTC
CATETGGGKETQYF
>TRBD2|TRBV5-4|TRBJ2-5|-|16
TGTGCCAGCAGCTTGGGACTAGCGGGGAGGACAGAGACCCAGTACTTC
CASSLGLAGRTETQYF
>TRBD1|TRBV5-1|TRBJ1-1|-|14
TGCGCCAGCAGCTGGGGACAGTCGAACACTGAAGCTTTCTTT
CASSWGQSNTEAFF
>TRBD1|TRBV27|TRBJ1-5|-|15
TGTGCCAGCAGTCCCCTGACAGGGGTGGATCAGCCCCAGCATTTT
CASSPLTGVDQPQHF
>TRBD1|TRBV6-1|TRBJ2-1|-|15
TGTGCCAGCACCCAAAGGCAGGGGGCGCTGAATGAGCAGTTCTTC
CASTQRQGALNEQFF
>-|TRBV19|TRBJ1-3|-|14
TGTGCCAGTAGTACTGGGGCTTCTGGAAACACCATATATTTT
CASSTGASGNTIYF
>-|TRBV4-3|TRBJ1-5|-|18
TGCGCCAGCAGCCGAACAGTCGTGGGCGGGGCGGCGGATCAGCCCCAGCATTTT
CASSRTVVGGAADQPQHF
>TRBD1|TRBV13|TRBJ1-3|-|15
TGTGCCAGCAGCCCCGGGACAGGGGTCGGAAACACCATATATTTT
CASSPGTGVGNTIYF
>TRBD1|TRBV7-9|TRBJ2-3|-|17
TGTGCCAGCAGCTTAGGGGGCGTGGGACAGATTACAGATACGCAGTATTTT
CASSLGGVGQITDTQYF
>-|TRBV6-5|TRBJ1-3|-|15
TGTGCCAGCAACGTTCAAGGGGTAGGTGGAAACACCATATATTTT
CASNVQGVGGNTIYF
>TRBD1|TRBV5-1|TRBJ1-2|-|14
TGCGCCAGCAGCTGGGGACAGGGTCACTATGGCTACACCTTC
CASSWGQGHYGYTF
>TRBD2|TRBV19|TRBJ2-1|-|15
TGTGCCAGTAGTGTCAGCGGGGGGGCCGGTGGTGAGCAGTTCTTC
CASSVSGGAGGEQFF
>-|TRBV5-1|TRBJ1-6|once|15
TGCGCCAGCAGCTTGGCCCACGGAGGAGGCTCACCCCTCCACTTT
CASSLAHGGGSPLHF
>TRBD1|TRBV19|TRBJ1-6|-|13
TGTGCCACCCAGACAGGGCCGAATTCACCCCTCCACTTT
CATQTGPNSPLHF
>-|TRBV4-1|TRBJ1-6|-|15
TGCGCCAGCAGCCAAGTCATGGGAGGTAATTCACCCCTCCACTTT
CASSQVMGGNSPLHF
>-|TRBV28|TRBJ1-2|few|14
TGTGCCAGCAGTCCAAACGGACTCTCCTATGGCTACACCTTC
CASSPNGLSYGYTF
>-|TRBV4-3|TRBJ2-1|-|14
TGCGCCAGCAGCCAAGCTAGCGACAGGGTCGAGCAGTTCTTC
CASSQASDRVEQFF
>-|TRBV9|TRBJ2-3|-|14
TGTGCCAGCAGCGGGGGGGAACAGACAGATACGCAGTATTTT
CASSGGEQTDTQYF
>-|TRBV7-8|TRBJ2-5|-|16
TGTGCCAGCAGCTTAGGGGCCGGGGTGACTCAAGAGACCCAGTACTTC
CASSLGAGVTQETQYF
>TRBD1|TRBV28|TRBJ1-5|-|14
TGTGCCAGCAGTTCCACAGGGGAGCGTCAGCCCCAGCATTTT
CASSSTGERQPQHF
>TRBD1|TRBV5-1|TRBJ1-1|-|14
TGCGCCAGCAGAATCGGGACAGGGGATACTGAAGCTTTCTTT
CASRIGTGDTEAFF
>-|TRBV6-1|TRBJ1-3|-|14
TGTGCCAGCAGTGAATCTAGTGTTGTAGACACCATATATTTT
CASSESSVVDTIYF
>-|TRBV4-1|TRBJ2-2|-|14
TGCGCCAGCAGCCCTCACTACAGGGCCGGGGAGCTGTTTTTT
CASSPHYRAGELFF
>-|TRBV7-6|TRBJ1-3|-|16
TGTGCCAGCAGCTCGCCCCTGCGAAGCTCTGGAAACACCATATATTTT
CASSSPLRSSGNTIYF
>TRBD1|TRBV9|TRBJ1-1|-|12
TGTGCCAGCAGCGTAGTAACAGGGGCACCTTTCTTT
CASSVVTGAPFF
>TRBD1|TRBV10-3|TRBJ1-3|-|15
TGTGCCATCAGTGAGGGGGACAGGCTAGGAAACACCATATATTTT
CAISEGDRLGNTIYF
>-|TRBV18|TRBJ2-7|-|13
TGTGCCAGCGCTGAGGGACACCAGTACGAGCAGTACTTC
CASAEGHQYEQYF
>-|TRBV6-1|TRBJ2-7|once|13
TGTGCCAGCAACAGGAACGGCCCATACGAGCAGTACTTC
CASNRNGPYEQYF
>-|TRBV25-1|TRBJ2-2|few|13
TGTGCCAGTAACCAGGGGTTATCCGGGGAGCTGTTTTTT
CASNQGLSGELFF
>-|TRBV5-1|TRBJ2-5|-|14
TGCGCCAGCAGCTTGATAGCGTACCAAGAGACCCAGTACTTC
CASSLIAYQETQYF
>-|TRBV9|TRBJ1-5|-|14
TGTGCCAGCAGCGTCGACAGTAGCAATCAGCCCCAGCATTTT
CASSVDSSNQPQHF
>-|TRBV5-1|TRBJ1-2|-|11
TGCGCCAGCCTAGGGGGTGAGGGCTACACCTTC
CASLGGEGYTF
>TRBD1|TRBV7-2|TRBJ2-2|-|15
TGTGCCAGCAGCTCCGGCAGGGGGTTATACGGGGAGCTGTTTTTT
CASSSGRGLYGELFF
>TRBD1|TRBV4-1|TRBJ2-6|-|18
TGCGCCAGCAGCCAACCCGGGGACAGGGGGTCTGGGGCCAACGTCCTGACTTTC
CASSQPGDRGSGANVLTF
>TRBD1|TRBV4-3|TRBJ1-6|-|17
TGCGCCAGCAGCCAAGATCTAGGGACAGGGCATAATTCACCCCTCCACTTT
CASSQDLGTGHNSPLHF
>-|TRBV7-2|TRBJ1-2|-|17
TGTGCCAGCAGCTTGAACTACAGGGTGGGGAATAACTATGGCTACACCTTC
CASSLNYRVGNNYGYTF
>-|TRBV4-3|TRBJ2-7|once|14
TGCGCCAGCAGCCAAGACTTGGCAGCGGACGAGCAGTACTTC
CASSQDLAADEQYF